The 10 T cell receptor beta chains listed next were all sequenced from one sample in a study of cytomegalovirus exposure and HLA in healthy donors. PCR amplification relied on 60 Vbeta primers (plus 13 Jbeta primers). Libraries were prepared by immunoSEQ multiplex PCR; TCRdb keeps only in-frame clonotypes and omits some of them. The data show about 100,000 clones, with around 76% seen just once and more than 6% held by the top ten. Material for sequencing was PBMCs. These receptors all come from a man aged 35-49 years in good health and CMV-seropositive.

V is TRBV5-1 and J is TRBJ2-1, with TRBD2 identical over 11 bases. Germline V gene data show CDR1 as SGHRS and CDR2 as YFSETQ. The V segment lost 6 bases and the J segment 2 bases; nucleotides outside the gene matches: 22. This CDR3 comprises 21 residues. The CDR3 here is CASNLRGGKLAGVAAYNEQFF. Written as DNA, the CDR3 is TGCGCCAGCAACCTGAGGGGGGGGAAACTAGCGGGAGTGGCCGCCTACAATGAGCAGTTCTTC.

This chain uses TRBV5-1 with TRBJ2-5; 9 bases line up with TRBD1. CDR3 size: 18 residues. Unmatched junction bases numbered 11, after V lost 1 base and J lost 1 base. Per germline, CDR1 SGHRS and CDR2 YFSETQ. The CDR3 nucleotides read TGCGCCAGCAGCTTGAGGGGACAGGGCTATTTGGGCCAAGAGACCCAGTACTTC. It yields the protein CASSLRGQGYLGQETQYF.

This clone was observed a few times. Germline and junction disagree at one end, which may indicate a read error. V gene TRBV5-8 combines with J gene TRBJ1-5; D gene unclear. This CDR3 contains 15 residues. The germline gives CDR1 SGHTS, CDR2 YDEGEE. CDR3 region: CASSQESAGNQPQHF. In DNA form, the CDR3 reads TGCGCCAGCAGCCAAGAGTCGGCGGGAAATCAGCCCCAGCATTTT.

This clone was seen a single time. This rearrangement joins TRBV5-4 to TRBJ2-5; TRBD2 is a possible D gene (5 bases). This CDR3 has 16 residues. Trimming cost V 4 bases and J 5 bases, with 21 bases left between them. Per the germline V gene, CDR1 is SGHNT and CDR2 is YYREEE (reference sequence). The CDR3 is CASSPKLGPKMETQYF. CDR3 coding DNA: TGTGCCAGCAGCCCTAAACTAGGCCCGAAGATGGAGACCCAGTACTTC.

The genes are TRBV5-4 and TRBJ2-2; tentative D call: TRBD2 (6 bases). From germline, CDR1 is SGHNT and CDR2 YYREEE (reference sequence). V dropped 0 bases and J dropped 8 bases, with 8 bases sitting between them. This CDR3 spans 13 amino acids. In nucleotides, the CDR3 is TGTGCCAGCAGCTTGGGGACTACGGGGGAGCTGTTTTTT. It codes for CASSLGTTGELFF.

V usage is TRBV5-6 and J usage is TRBJ2-3; 12 bases line up with TRBD1. Germline-derived CDR1 and CDR2 are SGHDT and YYEEEE. The junction had 3 bases not matched to a gene; V was cut back by 3 bases and J by 4 bases. The CDR3 loop spans 15 amino acids. As DNA, the CDR3 is TGTGCCAGCAGCTCGGGACAGGGGGCCTCAGATACGCAGTATTTT. Translated, it gives CASSSGQGASDTQYF.

The chain uses TRBV5-1 and TRBJ2-1; the match to TRBD2 covers 11 bases. Trimming took 2 bases from V and 3 from J; bases not matched to a gene: 10. This CDR3 region has 18 residues. Germline-derived CDR1 and CDR2 are SGHRS and YFSETQ. The CDR3 DNA reads as TGCGCCAGCAGCTTTCTCGCTGCGACTAGCGGGGTCTACAATGAGCAGTTCTTC. It yields the protein CASSFLAATSGVYNEQFF.

The V call is TRBV6-5, the J call TRBJ2-7, with D unresolved. The length of the CDR3 is 11 residues. Trimming removed 5 bases at V and 4 bases at J, with 6 bases between. Germline V gene data show CDR1 as MNHEY and CDR2 as SVGAGI. CDR3 bases: TGTGCCAGCAGTGAGTTTTACGAGCAGTACTTC. Protein product: CASSEFYEQYF.

CDR3 amino acids: CASSYGRVTEAFF. The DNA of the CDR3 is TGTGCCAGCAGTTACGGGAGGGTTACTGAAGCTTTCTTT. The chain carries TRBV6-5 and TRBJ1-1; D is unresolved. The CDR3 totals 13 residues. CDR1 is MNHEY, CDR2 SVGAGI, per germline. V was shortened by 2 bases and J by 5 bases, with 9 bases between the two germline ends.

The J gene is TRBJ1-2, the V gene TRBV9, with 9 bases aligning to TRBD1. The CDR3 sequence is 15 residues long. After removal of 1 base from V and 8 bases from J, the junction contained 9 bases not matched to a gene. CDR1 and CDR2 from the germline V gene are SGDLS and YYNGEE. In DNA, the CDR3 is TGTGCCAGCAGCGTATCACAGGGGGCTCTAGAAGGCTACACCTTC. Translating gives CASSVSQGALEGYTF.